The next 2 T cell receptor beta chains were all read from a single sample in a study of T cell repertoires in cytomegalovirus infection. TCRdb re-called the reads through MiXCR, storing one row per CDR3 protein. The data show roughly 500,000 distinct CDR3 sequences, about 10% seen once. The sample comprised PBMCs. These receptor sequences come from a human donor in good health (CMV status not recorded). Some clones in this sample may be carry-over from other donors' samples.

Many counts were recorded for this clonotype. The rearrangement joins TRBV7-9 to TRBJ2-3, with D possibly being TRBD1 (6 bases). The V end was cut by 4 bases, the J end by 1 base, with 15 bases between. The CDR3 loop spans 16 amino acids. Germline V gives CDR1 SEHNR, CDR2 FQNEAQ (reference sequence). The CDR3 is CASSSIRGTGTDTQYF. CDR3 sequence (DNA): TGTGCCAGCAGCTCAATTAGGGGGACGGGCACAGATACGCAGTATTTT.

This clonotype has ten or more counts. V and J are TRBV12-3 or TRBV12-4 and TRBJ2-1, with D perhaps given as TRBD1 or TRBD2 (5 bases each). The V gene lost 3 bases and the J gene lost 3 bases, with 12 bases spanning the gap. The length of the CDR3 is 15 residues. The CDR3 sequence is CASSFRGWGYNEQFF. CDR3 in DNA: TGTGCCAGCAGTTTCCGGGGCTGGGGCTACAATGAGCAGTTCTTC.